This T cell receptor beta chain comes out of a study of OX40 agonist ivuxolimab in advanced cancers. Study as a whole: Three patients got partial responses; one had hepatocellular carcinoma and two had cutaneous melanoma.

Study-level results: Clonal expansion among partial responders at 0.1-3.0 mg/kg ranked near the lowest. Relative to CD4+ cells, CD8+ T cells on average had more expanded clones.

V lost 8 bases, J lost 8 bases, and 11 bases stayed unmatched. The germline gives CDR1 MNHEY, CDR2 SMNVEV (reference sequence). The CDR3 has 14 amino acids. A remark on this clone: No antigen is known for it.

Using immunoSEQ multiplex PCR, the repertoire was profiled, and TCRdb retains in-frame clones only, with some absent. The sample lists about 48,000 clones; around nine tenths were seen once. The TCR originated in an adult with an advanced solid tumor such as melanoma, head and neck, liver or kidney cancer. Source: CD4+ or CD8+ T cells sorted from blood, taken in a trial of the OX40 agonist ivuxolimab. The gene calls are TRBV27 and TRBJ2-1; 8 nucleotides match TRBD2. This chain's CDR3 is CASCPTSGVHEQFF. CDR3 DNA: TGTGCCAGCTGCCCCACTAGCGGAGTCCATGAGCAGTTCTTC.